These 17 T cell receptor beta chains originate from one sample sequenced in a study of T cells in Graves' hyperthyroidism and ophthalmopathy. The CDR3 regions of TCR beta were amplified from RNA transcripts. TCR CDR3 underwent first-round RT-PCR with the HTBI primer set. MiXCR, run by TCRdb on the multiplex PCR reads, gives a single entry per CDR3 protein. The repertoire holds 650,000 to 750,000 distinct CDR3 sequences, 12% to 15% seen once, with roughly 10% in the top ten. Material: blood. Receptor source: a woman between 18 and 30 years old with Graves' hyperthyroidism.

This clonotype was seen ten or more times. The CDR3 coding sequence is TGTGCCAGCAGCCTCGAGTGGGGGATAGATACGCAGTATTTT. Its translation: CASSLEWGIDTQYF. The chain carries TRBV3-1 and TRBJ2-3; TRBD1 or TRBD2 may be the D gene (5 bases each). This CDR3 spans 14 amino acids. Germline-derived CDR1 and CDR2 are LGHDT and YNNKEL (reference sequence). The germline V and J ends were trimmed by 4 bases and 5 bases, with 13 bases remaining between them.

This clonotype appeared many times. This sequence joins TRBV6-2 or TRBV6-3 and TRBJ2-2; 12 bases are a match to TRBD2. Trimming took 6 bases from V and 4 from J; bases not matched to a gene: 6. The CDR3 is made up of 16 amino acids. CDR1 and CDR2 from the germline V gene are MNHEY and SVGEGT. Written as DNA, the CDR3 is TGTGCCAGCAGCCCCGGACTAGCGGGACTCACCGGGGAGCTGTTTTTT. Translated: CASSPGLAGLTGELFF.

V and J are TRBV29-1 and TRBJ2-3, with TRBD2 matching over 8 bases. This CDR3 spans 16 amino acids. With V trimmed by 6 bases and J by 4 bases, 15 bases remained unmatched. CDR1 SQVTM and CDR2 ANQGSEA come from the germline V gene. The CDR3 loop is CSVHPLQAGAPDTQYF. CDR3 in DNA: TGCAGCGTCCACCCACTCCAAGCGGGAGCACCAGATACGCAGTATTTT.

There are a few counts of this clonotype. The J gene is TRBJ2-6, the V gene TRBV27; 9 nucleotides match TRBD1. Per the germline V gene, CDR1 is MNHEY and CDR2 is SMNVEV (reference sequence). V lost 5 bases, J lost 0 bases, and 8 bases stayed unmatched. This CDR3 has 18 amino acids. The CDR3 reads CASSPKGQGLSGANVLTF. CDR3 bases: TGTGCCAGCAGTCCAAAGGGACAGGGCCTCTCTGGGGCCAACGTCCTGACTTTC.

This clonotype was counted at least ten times. The rearrangement links TRBV2 to TRBJ2-3; the match to TRBD2 covers 11 bases. CDR1 and CDR2 (germline): SNHLY, FYNNEI. V lost 2 bases to trimming and J lost 4 bases; unmatched junction nucleotides: 14. The CDR3 covers 19 residues. In nucleotides, the CDR3 is TGTGCCAGCAGTGAATTTGTTAGCGGGAGGGCCGGAGTCTCAGATACGCAGTATTTT. Protein sequence: CASSEFVSGRAGVSDTQYF.

In its sample, this clonotype was seen many times. The CDR3 loop reads CASSGDSGVHRKSSYNEQFF. DNA for the CDR3: TGCGCCAGCAGCGGCGATAGCGGGGTGCACCGAAAGAGCTCCTACAATGAGCAGTTCTTC. The chain recombines TRBV5-1 with TRBJ2-1; 8 bases agree with TRBD2. Trimming at V came to 4 bases and at J to 0 bases, leaving 18 bases not matched to a gene. Germline CDR1 SGHRS, CDR2 YFSETQ. This CDR3 has 20 residues.

V usage is TRBV15 and J usage is TRBJ2-3; TRBD2 matches at 7 bases. V dropped 0 bases and J dropped 4; count of bases not matched to a gene: 7. This CDR3 has 16 residues. Looked up from germline, CDR1 is LNHNV and CDR2 is YYDKDF (reference sequence). CDR3 coding DNA: TGTGCCACCAGCAGAGACGGCGGGAGTGACGCAGATACGCAGTATTTT. Protein: CATSRDGGSDADTQYF. Looking up the rest from reference TRBV15 and TRBJ2-3 gives the full variable domain: DAMVIQNPRYQVTQFGKPVTLSCSQTLNHNVMYWYQQKSSQAPKLLFHYYDKDFNNEADTPDNFQSRRPNTSFCFLDIRSPGLGDTAMYLCATSRDGGSDADTQYFGPGTRLTVL.

The rearrangement joins TRBV6-5 to TRBJ2-5; no reliable D call. The CDR3 runs to 14 residues. Germline assignment: CDR1 MNHEY and CDR2 SVGAGI. V lost 4 bases to trimming and J lost 0 bases, with 9 bases between them. The CDR3 loop is CASSFSEYQETQYF. CDR3 nucleotide sequence: TGTGCCAGCAGTTTCTCAGAGTACCAAGAGACCCAGTACTTC.

This clonotype has a count of ten or more. The V and J genes are TRBV11-3 and TRBJ1-5; no reliable D call. In germline, CDR1 is SGHNT, CDR2 YENEEA. There are 15 residues in the CDR3. V lost 2 bases, J lost 4 bases, and 12 bases lay in between. Here the CDR3 DNA reads TGTGCCAGCAGCTTACAAGGACTGCCGAATCAGCCCCAGCATTTT. Protein product: CASSLQGLPNQPQHF.

This clonotype was counted many times. The genes are TRBV20-1 and TRBJ2-7; 8 nucleotides align to TRBD2. Losses at the gene ends were 7 bases for V and 1 base for J; bases not matched to a gene: 12. The CDR3 runs to 15 residues. From germline, CDR1 is DFQATT and CDR2 SNEGSKA (reference sequence). The CDR3 sequence: CSVPAGEGTSYEQYF. The CDR3 nucleotides read TGCAGTGTCCCAGCGGGAGAGGGCACTTCCTACGAGCAGTACTTC.

This clonotype was observed many times. The genes are TRBV4-1 and TRBJ2-1; TRBD2 matches at 13 bases. Unmatched junction bases numbered 7, after V lost 6 bases and J lost 8 bases. This CDR3 comprises 15 residues. The germline CDR1 and CDR2 sequences are MGHRA and YSYEKL. The CDR3 here is CASRAGLAGSHEQFF. CDR3 coding DNA: TGCGCCAGCAGGGCGGGACTAGCGGGATCCCATGAGCAGTTCTTC.

The rearrangement uses TRBV27 and TRBJ2-1; 14 bases align to TRBD2. The trim removed 10 bases at V and 8 bases at J, leaving 13 bases unmatched. Germline V gives CDR1 MNHEY, CDR2 SMNVEV (reference sequence). The CDR3 is made up of 16 amino acids. CDR3 region: CANLSGTSGSIYEQFF. The DNA for the CDR3 is TGTGCCAACCTTTCGGGGACTAGCGGGAGTATCTATGAGCAGTTCTTC.

This clonotype was seen ten or more times. The chain recombines TRBV12-3 or TRBV12-4 with TRBJ2-7, with TRBD1 matching over 7 bases. The length of the CDR3 is 16 residues. J lost 3 bases, V lost 5 bases, and 13 bases had no gene match. In DNA, the CDR3 is TGTGCCAGCAGTGCCCGGGACAGTCCGAGGTTCTACGAGCAGTACTTC. Translation: CASSARDSPRFYEQYF.

This clonotype was detected a few times. The chain joins TRBV7-9 to TRBJ1-5; D is unclear. Germline-derived CDR1 and CDR2 are SEHNR and FQNEAQ (reference sequence). This CDR3 spans 15 amino acids. Trimming cost V 1 base and J 2 bases, with 9 bases left between them. For the CDR3, the DNA is TGTGCCAGCAGCTTAGACGCAGGCGGCAATCAGCCCCAGCATTTT. This encodes CASSLDAGGNQPQHF.

This chain connects TRBV7-9 to TRBJ1-2; perhaps TRBD1 as D (6 bases). V lost 6 bases to trimming and J lost 8 bases, with 19 bases between them. This CDR3 contains 14 residues. Germline V gene lookup returns CDR1 SEHNR and CDR2 FQNEAQ (reference sequence). Written as DNA, the CDR3 is TGTGCCAGCAGTAAACAACAGGGTGGTGAGGGCTACACCTTC. This codes for CASSKQQGGEGYTF.

This clonotype was seen only a few times. The rearrangement joins TRBV29-1 to TRBJ2-3, with D hard to call. The CDR3 contains 15 residues. V shed 0 bases and J shed 0 bases, with 10 bases lying between them. The germline V gene encodes CDR1 SQVTM and CDR2 ANQGSEA. DNA of the CDR3: TGCAGCGTTGAAGATCGTACAGCTAGCACAGATACGCAGTATTTT. This codes for CSVEDRTASTDTQYF.

The chain employs TRBV6-5 and TRBJ2-7; 11 bases line up with TRBD2. The CDR3 covers 15 residues. The V and J ends lost 2 bases and 3 bases, in that order; junction bases with no gene match: 3. Germline CDR1 is MNHEY and CDR2 is SVGAGI. In nucleotides, the CDR3 is TGTGCCAGCAGTTACAGGCTAGCGGGAGGCTACGAGCAGTACTTC. Its translation: CASSYRLAGGYEQYF.